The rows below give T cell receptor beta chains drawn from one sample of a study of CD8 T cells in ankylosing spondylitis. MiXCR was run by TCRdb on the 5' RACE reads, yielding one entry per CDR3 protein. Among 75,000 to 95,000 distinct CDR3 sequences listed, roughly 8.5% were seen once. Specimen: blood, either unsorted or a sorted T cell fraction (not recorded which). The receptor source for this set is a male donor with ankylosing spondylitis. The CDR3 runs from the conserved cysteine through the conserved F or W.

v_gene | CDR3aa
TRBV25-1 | CASSERTYNEQFF
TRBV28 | CASSGTGRVQPQHF
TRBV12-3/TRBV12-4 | CASSRDSLFF
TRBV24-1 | CATSGWTGPIILNEQFF
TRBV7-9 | CASSSGQLPANYGYTF
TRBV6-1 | CASSPGTNSNQPQHF
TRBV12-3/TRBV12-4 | CASSFISSVGTDTQYF
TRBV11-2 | CASSFEGAQPQHF
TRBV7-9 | CASSFEDWYNEQFF
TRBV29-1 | CSFSTGGSFRDTQYF
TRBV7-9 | CASRPQGRNMNTEAFF
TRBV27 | CASRTRAGGTSGTRSYNGQFF
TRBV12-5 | CASGPDRAFYEQYF
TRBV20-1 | CSASTSGSSTDTQYF
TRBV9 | CASSPSSYNSPLHF
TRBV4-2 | CASSAGTSGYEQYF
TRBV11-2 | CASSLEYLAGDQQFF
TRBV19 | CASIGGGVTEAFF
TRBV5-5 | CASSLPGDQPQHF
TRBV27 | CASSLMRGEQFF
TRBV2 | CASSSPRESSTDTQYF
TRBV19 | CASSTDLATGELFF
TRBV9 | CASSVLAGKETQYF
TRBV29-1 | CSVEMSYGYTF
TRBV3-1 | CASSRLGQETQYF
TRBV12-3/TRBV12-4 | CASSFGDSPEAFF
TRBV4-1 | CASSHPGTYEGDTQYF
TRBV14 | CASSPMIGVNAFF
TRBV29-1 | CSVEGQGRRFF
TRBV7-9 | CASSLMRGSSYNEQFF
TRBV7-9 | CASSPNGQGSNEAFF
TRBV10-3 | CAISESGATKENEQFF
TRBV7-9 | CASSPTGGLANYGYTF